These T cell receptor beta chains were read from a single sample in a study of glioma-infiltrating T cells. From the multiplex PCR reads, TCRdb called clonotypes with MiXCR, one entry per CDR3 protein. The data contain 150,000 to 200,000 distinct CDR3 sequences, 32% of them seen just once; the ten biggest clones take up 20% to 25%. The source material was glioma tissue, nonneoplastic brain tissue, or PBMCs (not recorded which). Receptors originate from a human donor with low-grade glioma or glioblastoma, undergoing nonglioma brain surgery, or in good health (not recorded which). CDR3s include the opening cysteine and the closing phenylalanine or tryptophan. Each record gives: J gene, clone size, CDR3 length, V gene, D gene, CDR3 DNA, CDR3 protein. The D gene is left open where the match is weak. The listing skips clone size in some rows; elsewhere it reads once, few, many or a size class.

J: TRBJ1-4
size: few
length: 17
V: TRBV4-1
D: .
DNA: TGCGCCAGCAGCCAAGATCGTGCGACGGGGATCAATGAAAAACTGTTTTTT
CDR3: CASSQDRATGINEKLFF

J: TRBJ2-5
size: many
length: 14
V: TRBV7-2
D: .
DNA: TGTGCCAGCAGCTTAGGACAGCCCCCCGAGACCCAGTACTTC
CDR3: CASSLGQPPETQYF

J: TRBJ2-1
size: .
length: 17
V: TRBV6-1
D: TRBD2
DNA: TGTGCCAGCAGCCTCAGGACTAGCGGGGGCACGCACAATGAGCAGTTCTTC
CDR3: CASSLRTSGGTHNEQFF

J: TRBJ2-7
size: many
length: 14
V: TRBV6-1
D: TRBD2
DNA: TGTGCCAGCAGAAGACTAGCGGGAGTTGGGGAGCAGTACTTC
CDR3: CASRRLAGVGEQYF

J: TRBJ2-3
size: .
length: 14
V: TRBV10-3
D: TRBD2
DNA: TGTGCCACCCGACTAGCGGGAGGGCCAAATACGCAGTATTTT
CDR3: CATRLAGGPNTQYF

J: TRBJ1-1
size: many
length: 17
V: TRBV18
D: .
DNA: TGTGCCAGCTCACCACGGGGACAACCGGAAGCATCAACTGAAGCTTTCTTT
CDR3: CASSPRGQPEASTEAFF

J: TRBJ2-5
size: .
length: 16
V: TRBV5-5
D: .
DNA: TGTGCCAGCACTGGCGGCGGGGCCAGGTACCAAGAGACCCAGTACTTC
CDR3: CASTGGGARYQETQYF

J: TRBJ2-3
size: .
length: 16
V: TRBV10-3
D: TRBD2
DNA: TGTGCCATCAGGGGGACTAGTATCATAAGCGCGTATACGCAGTATTTT
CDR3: CAIRGTSIISAYTQYF

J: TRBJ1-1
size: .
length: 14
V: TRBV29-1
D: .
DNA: TGCAGCGCCCTCGAAGCGGGGATAGACACTGAAGCTTTCTTT
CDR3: CSALEAGIDTEAFF

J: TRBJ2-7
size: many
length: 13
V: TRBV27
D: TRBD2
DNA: TGTGCCAGCAGTTTAGAACTAGCGGCGTGTGAGTACTTC
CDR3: CASSLELAACEYF

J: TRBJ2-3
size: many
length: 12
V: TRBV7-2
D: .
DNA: TGTGCCAGCAGCCAATATTCGGATACGCAGTATTTT
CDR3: CASSQYSDTQYF

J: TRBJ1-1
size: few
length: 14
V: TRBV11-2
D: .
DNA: TGTGCCAGCAGCTTACTCGGGGGAAAAACTGAAGCTTTCTTT
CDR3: CASSLLGGKTEAFF

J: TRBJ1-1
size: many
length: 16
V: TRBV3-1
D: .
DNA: TGTGCCAGCAGCTGGCTCCCCCATTCGGGGAACACTGAAGCTTTCTTT
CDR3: CASSWLPHSGNTEAFF

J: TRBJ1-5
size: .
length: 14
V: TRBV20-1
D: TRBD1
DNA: TGCAGTGCTAGGGACAGGGGGGGGGATCAGCCCCAGCATTTT
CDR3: CSARDRGGDQPQHF

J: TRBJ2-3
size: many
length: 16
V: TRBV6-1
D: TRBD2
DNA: TGTGCCAGCAGAACCCATCTAGCGGGAGGGACAGATACGCAGTATTTT
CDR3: CASRTHLAGGTDTQYF

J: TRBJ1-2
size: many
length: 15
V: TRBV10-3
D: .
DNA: TGTGCCATCAGTGAGTCGAGCGGACACAACTATGGCTACACCTTC
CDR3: CAISESSGHNYGYTF

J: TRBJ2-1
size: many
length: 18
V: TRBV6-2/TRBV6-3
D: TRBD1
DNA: TGTGCCAGCAGCTGGGACAGGAAATCGGCAATGGTCTACAATGAGCAGTTCTTC
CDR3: CASSWDRKSAMVYNEQFF

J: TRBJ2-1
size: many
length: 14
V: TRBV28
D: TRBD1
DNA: TGTGCCAGCAGTTGGGACAGTACGATCAATGAGCAGTTCTTC
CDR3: CASSWDSTINEQFF

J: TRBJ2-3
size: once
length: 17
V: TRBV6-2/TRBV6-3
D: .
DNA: TGTGCCAGCAGTTACCACAGTTCCATGCCCAGCCCAGATACGAAGTATTTT
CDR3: CASSYHSSMPSPDTKYF